Ten or more counts support the clone carrying this TCR beta chain. The germline V gene encodes CDR1 KGHDR and CDR2 SFDVKD. The CDR3 covers 15 residues. V shed 5 bases, J shed 2 bases, and the junction held 5 bases outside the gene matches. These data come from a study of blood T cells in healthy people across ages. PCR was performed a second time for about 6 to 12 cycles using a sample-barcoded 5' primer and a J-beta primer mix. From the 5' RACE reads, TCRdb called clonotypes with MiXCR, one entry per CDR3 protein. The table shows approximately 770,000 distinct CDR3 sequences, with roughly 60% occurring only once.

J is TRBJ2-3 and V is TRBV24-1; 8 positions match TRBD1. Sequencing was performed on blood. The origin of this receptor is a man aged 25-40 years in good health. The CDR3: CATSAGQGHTDTQYF. The CDR3 DNA is TGTGCCACCAGTGCCGGACAGGGCCACACAGATACGCAGTATTTT.